The present T cell receptor (beta chain) was sequenced within a study of blood T cell repertoires in COVID-19. In the study overall: Both acute and convalescent COVID-19 samples were obtained from the United States, Italy and Spain. T cells, B-cell-depleted T cells, or PBMCs provided the cDNA or gDNA that served as material.

Per the authors' pipeline: Estimated nucleated cell counts came from reference gene primer amplification. Libraries were prepared by immunoSEQ multiplex PCR; TCRdb keeps only in-frame clonotypes and omits some of them. V, J and clone size are those of that table, while D and trimming were read from the DNA. Counted here are 360,000 or so clones, 90% occurring once; the ten biggest clones make up around 7%. V was pared by 5 bases and J by 2 bases, with 8 bases of the junction left unmatched. In germline, CDR1 is SGHTA, CDR2 FQGTGA. CDR3 length equals 15 residues. Source material: peripheral blood. The chain carries TRBV7-3 and TRBJ2-7; 8 positions match TRBD1. The sequence came from a young man with active or convalescent COVID-19. The CDR3 DNA is TGTGCCAGCAGCCCTACCGGGACAGGAGCCTACGAGCAGTACTTC. Protein product: CASSPTGTGAYEQYF.